The rows below give T cell receptor beta chains drawn from one sample of a study of CD8 T cells in ankylosing spondylitis. TCRdb fed the 5' RACE reads into MiXCR, producing one record per CDR3 protein. The sample includes 450,000 or so distinct CDR3 sequences, about 24% of them seen just once. Sequenced sample: blood, either unsorted or a sorted T cell fraction (not recorded which). These receptors were obtained from a male donor with ankylosing spondylitis. Each CDR3 is given with its conserved first and last residue. A D gene is named only where the DNA matches it firmly. Expanded clones get a size class; other rows say once, few or many, or leave the size out.

j_gene,d_gene,v_gene,abundance,CDR3nt,CDR3aa
TRBJ1-5,-,TRBV7-2,-,TGTGCCAGCAGCTTAGTGACAGGATCGGCTCAGCCCCAGCATTTT,CASSLVTGSAQPQHF
TRBJ2-5,TRBD1,TRBV29-1,-,TGCAGCGGAAGTACAGGGACAGGGGGCCAAGAGACCCAGTACTTC,CSGSTGTGGQETQYF
TRBJ2-1,-,TRBV20-1,-,TGCAGTGCTAGAGATCGTAGGCAGGGAGCGTTAAATGAGCAGTTCTTC,CSARDRRQGALNEQFF
TRBJ2-3,-,TRBV5-1,-,TGCGCCAGCAGCGTCTCGGGGTCCGCGGGAGATACGCAGTATTTT,CASSVSGSAGDTQYF
TRBJ1-5,-,TRBV27,-,TGTGCCAGCAGTTTATTTGTTAATCAGCCCCAGCATTTT,CASSLFVNQPQHF
TRBJ1-2,-,TRBV20-1,-,TGCAGTGCTAGAGATGCGCCAGGACACTATGGCTACACCTTC,CSARDAPGHYGYTF
TRBJ2-2,TRBD2,TRBV4-2,few,TGTGCCAGCAGCCCAATCACTAGCGGGAGCTTCGGGGAGCTGTTTTTT,CASSPITSGSFGELFF
TRBJ2-2,-,TRBV5-1,-,TGCGCCAGCAGTTCCTCCCCTCCCTACGGGGAGCTGTTTTTT,CASSSSPPYGELFF
TRBJ1-2,-,TRBV3-1,-,TGTGCCAGCAGCCTTAAGGGGCTGGACTATGGCTACACCTTC,CASSLKGLDYGYTF
TRBJ1-5,-,TRBV6-1,few,TGTGCCAGCAGTGAACAAGTCGGTCAGCCCCAGCATTTT,CASSEQVGQPQHF
TRBJ2-1,TRBD2,TRBV5-1,few,TGCGCCAGCAGCTTGGGACTAGCGGGGGTGGGCAATGAGCAGTTCTTC,CASSLGLAGVGNEQFF
TRBJ2-3,-,TRBV27,-,TGTGCCAGCAGTTTTGGGCCCACAGATACGCAGTATTTT,CASSFGPTDTQYF
TRBJ1-2,-,TRBV5-1,-,TGCGCCAGCAGCTTAGGGGTCGCAGGGCTCGACTATGGCTACACCTTC,CASSLGVAGLDYGYTF
TRBJ1-6,TRBD1,TRBV20-1,-,TGCAGTGCTACAGGGGGCACGCGTTCACCCCTCCACTTT,CSATGGTRSPLHF
TRBJ2-5,TRBD1,TRBV3-1,-,TGTGCCAGCAGCCAACCAACAGGGGGCCAAGAGACCCAGTACTTC,CASSQPTGGQETQYF
TRBJ2-3,TRBD2,TRBV11-2,many,TGTGCCAGCAGCTTTCGGCTAGCGGGAGGAGATACGCAGTATTTT,CASSFRLAGGDTQYF
TRBJ1-2,-,TRBV6-1,few,TGTGCCAGCAGTGAAATAGCTGGGGGGCGACGAGGCTACACCTTC,CASSEIAGGRRGYTF